Each of the 9 T cell receptor beta chains below was sequenced from the same sample in a study of radiation and T cells in renal cell carcinoma. Described time point: blood 2 weeks post-SBRT. Treatment specified: 15 Gy SBRT to primary tumor, nephrectomy 4 weeks later. The table came from immunoSEQ multiplex PCR; TCRdb's copy has only in-frame clones and leaves some out. The sample lists some 130,000 clones, roughly 77% occurring once. The sequencing here drew on blood, taken from a patient whose treatment included radiotherapy and nephrectomy. These receptors were obtained from a woman aged 55-70 years with renal cell carcinoma.

The V call is TRBV19, the J call TRBJ1-2; D ambiguous. Germline CDR1 LNHDA, CDR2 SQIVND (reference sequence). Trimming took off 3 bases at V and 4 bases at J, with 9 bases between the two ends. The CDR3 covers 13 residues. This chain's CDR3 is CASSMRGIYGYTF. The CDR3 nucleotides read TGTGCCAGTAGTATGAGAGGGATCTATGGCTACACCTTC.

V usage is TRBV19 and J usage is TRBJ1-5, with D tentatively TRBD1 (6 bases). The CDR3 sequence is 15 residues long. Looked up from germline, CDR1 is LNHDA and CDR2 is SQIVND (reference sequence). Trimming took off 3 bases at V and 2 bases at J, with 11 bases between the two ends. In DNA form, the CDR3 reads TGTGCCAGTAGTATCGAGGGGGATGGCAATCAGCCCCAGCATTTT. As protein: CASSIEGDGNQPQHF.

V and J are TRBV29-1 and TRBJ2-3, with a possible D match to TRBD2 (6 bases). Germline assignment: CDR1 SQVTM and CDR2 ANQGSEA. V dropped 6 bases and J dropped 2 bases, with 12 bases sitting between them. The CDR3 contains 13 residues. The CDR3 bases are TGCAGCGTGCGGGACGGCTCCACAGATACGCAGTATTTT. It yields the protein CSVRDGSTDTQYF.

The genes are TRBV5-6 and TRBJ2-1; D may be TRBD1 (5 bases). The CDR3 runs to 18 residues. Germline V gives CDR1 SGHDT, CDR2 YYEEEE. V was trimmed by 0 bases and J by 3 bases, leaving 19 bases between them. The CDR3: CASSLGQRTLTVYNEQFF. CDR3 DNA sequence: TGTGCCAGCAGCTTGGGACAGAGGACACTAACCGTCTACAATGAGCAGTTCTTC.

This chain uses TRBV7-2 with TRBJ1-1; D remains unclear. Germline V gives CDR1 SGHTA, CDR2 FQGNSA. The CDR3 is made up of 15 amino acids. Between the trimmed V and J ends, which lost 5 bases and 6 bases, there was a span of 19 bases. The CDR3 region is CASSHVLVSYAEAFF. The CDR3 nucleotides are TGTGCCAGCAGCCATGTCCTCGTGTCATACGCTGAAGCTTTCTTT.

The J gene is TRBJ2-1, the V gene TRBV6-5; D perhaps matches TRBD2 (5 bases). The CDR3 has 14 residues. The V end lost 8 bases, the J end lost 14 bases, and 25 bases lay between the germline ends. Germline lookup yields CDR1 MNHEY and CDR2 SVGAGI. CDR3 in amino acids: CASLLTVWELEEFF. DNA of the CDR3: TGTGCCAGCCTACTAACCGTGTGGGAACTAGAGGAGTTCTTC.

The chain uses TRBV4-3 and TRBJ1-2; the D gene is possibly TRBD1 (5 bases). Germline CDR1 LGHNA, CDR2 YSLEER. Trimming pared 0 bases from V and 4 bases from J, leaving 9 bases between. CDR3 size: 14 residues. The CDR3 bases are TGCGCCAGCAGCCAAGATACAGGCCTCTATGGCTACACCTTC. Its protein product is CASSQDTGLYGYTF.

The chain carries TRBV11-2 and TRBJ2-3; TRBD1 is a possible D gene (6 bases). The CDR3 has 14 amino acids. Trimming shortened V by 3 bases and J by 5 bases, and 12 bases separated the two germline ends. The germline V gene has CDR1 SGHAT and CDR2 FQNNGV. This chain's CDR3 is CASSFRDTRDTQYF. CDR3 nucleotides: TGTGCCAGCAGCTTCCGGGACACCCGAGATACGCAGTATTTT.

The rearrangement links TRBV5-1 to TRBJ2-5; 7 bases fit TRBD1. This CDR3 spans 15 amino acids. Looked up from germline, CDR1 is SGHRS and CDR2 is YFSETQ. J was trimmed by 1 base and V by 0 bases; bases with no gene match: 3. This CDR3 reads CASSLEGALQETQYF. The DNA of the CDR3 is TGCGCCAGCAGCTTGGAGGGGGCCCTCCAAGAGACCCAGTACTTC.